This is a list of T cell receptor beta chains from one sample in a study of blood T cell repertoires in COVID-19. Using immunoSEQ multiplex PCR, the repertoire was profiled, and TCRdb retains in-frame clones only, with some absent. The sample yields a few hundred thousand clones, around 88% seen once. The sample consisted of peripheral blood. These receptors originate from an elderly man with acute or convalescent COVID-19. Both conserved end residues are part of each CDR3. D genes are given only for firm matches. Only some rows state a clone size, as once, few, many or a class for expanded clones.

clone_size	d_call	v_call	j_call	cdr3_nt	cdr3_aa
.	.	TRBV3-1/TRBV3-2	TRBJ1-5	TGTGCCAGCAGCCGGGCTTTTTACAGGGTTTGGGCCAATCAGCCCCAGCATTTT	CASSRAFYRVWANQPQHF
.	.	TRBV6-5	TRBJ1-5	TGTGCCAGCAGTCAGTTTAGCAATCAGCCCCAGCATTTT	CASSQFSNQPQHF
.	TRBD1	TRBV3-1/TRBV3-2	TRBJ1-4	TGTGCCAGCAGCCAAGGACAGGGGGTTGGAAAACTGTTTTTT	CASSQGQGVGKLFF
.	.	TRBV7-2	TRBJ1-2	TGTGCCAGCAGCTTAGATTGGGGGGTAGGAGGCTACACCTTC	CASSLDWGVGGYTF
.	TRBD2	TRBV5-1	TRBJ2-7	TGCGCCAGCACCTCGCGGGGTAGCGGGACTTACGAGCAGTACTTC	CASTSRGSGTYEQYF
.	.	TRBV6-5	TRBJ1-4	TGTGCCAGCAGTTACAGGCGACAATTTAATGAAAAACTGTTTTTT	CASSYRRQFNEKLFF
.	.	TRBV20-1	TRBJ1-2	TGCAGTGCAAGTAGCGTCAGCGTTGTCTATGGCTACACCTTC	CSASSVSVVYGYTF
.	TRBD1	TRBV5-1	TRBJ2-6	TGCGCCAGCAGGCTCCGGACAGGGGGCGCCGGTGCTGGGGCCAACGTCCTGACTTTC	CASRLRTGGAGAGANVLTF
once	TRBD1	TRBV5-4	TRBJ2-7	TGTGCCAGCAGCCCTTCGGGGACAGGGATTTACGAGCAGTACTTC	CASSPSGTGIYEQYF
once	TRBD2	TRBV20-1	TRBJ2-2	TGCAGTGCTAGTTGGCGGGAGGTCCCGACCGGGGAGCTGTTTTTT	CSASWREVPTGELFF
.	TRBD1	TRBV4-1	TRBJ1-2	TGCGCCAGCAGCCAAGGGGACAGAGACTATGGCTACACCTTC	CASSQGDRDYGYTF
.	.	TRBV28	TRBJ2-6	TGTGCCAGCAGTTCTGGGCCGACCTCTGGGGCCAACGTCCTGACTTTC	CASSSGPTSGANVLTF
.	.	TRBV6-6	TRBJ2-7	TGTGCCAGCAGTTCCGGGACTGCCTTTGGCGAGCAGTACTTC	CASSSGTAFGEQYF
.	.	TRBV18	TRBJ1-1	TGTGCCAGTCTGCACCGCGGGGGAACTGAAGCTTTCTTT	CASLHRGGTEAFF
.	TRBD2	TRBV6-5	TRBJ2-1	TGTGCCAGCAAGACTAGCATCGATGAGCAGTTCTTC	CASKTSIDEQFF
.	.	TRBV5-1	TRBJ2-1	TGCGCCAGCAGCTTGGTACAGGGCTCCTACAATGAGCAGTTCTTC	CASSLVQGSYNEQFF
.	TRBD1	TRBV11-2	TRBJ1-2	TGTGCCAGCAGCTTAGCCCCCGGGACAGCTAACTATGGCTACACCTTC	CASSLAPGTANYGYTF
.	.	TRBV18	TRBJ2-6	TGTGCCAGCTCACCAAGCGAAGCTGGGGCCAACGTCCTGACTTTC	CASSPSEAGANVLTF
.	TRBD1	TRBV10-1	TRBJ1-2	TGCGCCAGCAGCCAAAGCAGACAGGGGAACTATGGCTACACCTTC	CASSQSRQGNYGYTF
.	.	TRBV27	TRBJ1-5	TGTGCCAGCAGTCCATTGCGGGGCAGGGGCAATCAGCCCCAGCATTTT	CASSPLRGRGNQPQHF
.	.	TRBV20-1	TRBJ2-7	TGCAGTGCTAGGCGGGAATACGAGCAGTACTTC	CSARREYEQYF
.	.	TRBV25-1	TRBJ2-7	TGTGCCAGCATGGCGGGAAGCGAGCAGTACTTC	CASMAGSEQYF
.	TRBD1	TRBV27	TRBJ2-3	TGTGCCAGCAGTTTACTTCGCCCGCGACAGGGGCCCCACACAGATACGCAGTATTTT	CASSLLRPRQGPHTDTQYF
few	.	TRBV6-5	TRBJ1-1	TGTGCCAGCAGTTTAGGCGGGAACACTGAAGCTTTCTTT	CASSLGGNTEAFF
.	TRBD2	TRBV3-1/TRBV3-2	TRBJ2-7	TGTGCCAGCAGCGATCGGCTAGCGGGGGAACATTTTTACGAGCAGTACTTC	CASSDRLAGEHFYEQYF
.	.	TRBV5-1	TRBJ2-3	TGCGCCAGCAACACAGGGAGCACAGATACGCAGTATTTT	CASNTGSTDTQYF
few	TRBD1	TRBV5-4	TRBJ1-2	TGTGCCAGCAGCCCCCGGACAGGCCGATCTAACTATGGCTACACCTTC	CASSPRTGRSNYGYTF
.	TRBD1	TRBV18	TRBJ1-1	TGTGCCAGCTCGCGGGGACAGGGGGTACTGAACACTGAAGCTTTCTTT	CASSRGQGVLNTEAFF
.	.	TRBV10-3	TRBJ1-2	TGTGCCATCAGTGGTTTGACAGCTACTAACTATGGCTACACCTTC	CAISGLTATNYGYTF
.	.	TRBV5-1	TRBJ1-1	TGCGCCAGCAGCTGGAACAGGGTTGACGCCACTGAAGCTTTCTTT	CASSWNRVDATEAFF
.	.	TRBV28	TRBJ2-1	TGTGCCAGCAGCCCCTGGGGCGGGACGGGGAATGAGCAGTTCTTC	CASSPWGGTGNEQFF
.	.	TRBV6-5	TRBJ1-1	TGTGCCAGCAGTTCAAGAGGGGGGAGGGCTGAAGCTTTCTTT	CASSSRGGRAEAFF
.	TRBD2	TRBV27	TRBJ2-3	TGTGCCAGCAGTACGGGACTAGCGGGAGCTAGCACAGATACGCAGTATTTT	CASSTGLAGASTDTQYF
few	.	TRBV7-2	TRBJ2-3	TGTGCCAGCAGCACCCGACAGGTTTTCGCTAGCACAGATACGCAGTATTTT	CASSTRQVFASTDTQYF
.	.	TRBV6-6	TRBJ1-5	TGTGCCAGCAGTCCCGAGGGCATGGGTTATAGCAATCAGCCCCAGCATTTT	CASSPEGMGYSNQPQHF
.	.	TRBV7-2	TRBJ2-7	TGTGCCAGCAGCCCTTGGGGGACACGAGTCCTCCTCTACGAGCAGTACTTC	CASSPWGTRVLLYEQYF
.	TRBD2	TRBV7-2	TRBJ2-1	TGTGCCAGCAGCTCCCAGTCCCTAGCGGGGGGGAGCAATGAGCAGTTCTTC	CASSSQSLAGGSNEQFF
.	.	TRBV4-3	TRBJ1-2	TGCGCCAGCAGCCAAGATGGGGCCTGGACAGACTTGGATGGCTACACCTTC	CASSQDGAWTDLDGYTF
.	.	TRBV5-1	TRBJ2-7	TGCGCCAGCAGCTTGGAGTATTTCGGGGAGCAGTACTTC	CASSLEYFGEQYF
.	TRBD2	TRBV20-1	TRBJ2-1	TGCAGTGCTAGTCCCCCGCTAGCGGGGGGCCATGAGCAGTTCTTC	CSASPPLAGGHEQFF
.	.	TRBV6-5	TRBJ2-2	TGTGCCAGCAGCGGACAGATTTACACCGGGGAGCTGTTTTTT	CASSGQIYTGELFF
few	.	TRBV5-5	TRBJ2-2	TGTGCCAGCAGAACAGCGAACACCGGGGAGCTGTTTTTT	CASRTANTGELFF
.	TRBD1	TRBV29-1	TRBJ1-2	TGCAGCGTTGAAACAGGGGGCGCGGGCTACACCTTC	CSVETGGAGYTF
.	.	TRBV7-9	TRBJ2-7	TGTGCCAGCAGCTTTCCCCAGAAGATATCCTACGAGCAGTACTTC	CASSFPQKISYEQYF
once	TRBD2	TRBV5-4	TRBJ2-5	TGTGCCAGCAGCTTAACAAGGACTAGCGGGAGGGCCCGGGAGACCCAGTACTTC	CASSLTRTSGRARETQYF
few	.	TRBV28	TRBJ1-2	TGTGCCACATATGATGCCCTGGGAGTTAGTGACTATGGCTACACCTTC	CATYDALGVSDYGYTF
few	.	TRBV6-5	TRBJ1-5	TGTGCCAGCAGTCCCGGCAGGGTAAGTCAGCCCCAGCATTTT	CASSPGRVSQPQHF
.	.	TRBV11-2	TRBJ1-6	TGTGCCAGCCGTTTCGGTATTTCGGACAGTGATAATTCACCCCTCCACTTT	CASRFGISDSDNSPLHF
.	.	TRBV12-3/TRBV12-4	TRBJ1-1	TGTGCCAGCAGTTTGACAAGGAACACTGAAGCTTTCTTT	CASSLTRNTEAFF
.	TRBD1	TRBV9	TRBJ2-1	TGTGCCAGCAGCGCCCCCCCGGACAGGGGGCGCAGCAATGAGCAGTTCTTC	CASSAPPDRGRSNEQFF
.	.	TRBV6-5	TRBJ1-1	TGTGCCAGCAGTTACCCCGGGGCTTTCTTT	CASSYPGAFF
.	.	TRBV5-4	TRBJ1-1	TGTGCCAGCAGCCGGAGGGGGGGAATGAACACTGAAGCTTTCTTT	CASSRRGGMNTEAFF
.	TRBD2	TRBV3-1/TRBV3-2	TRBJ2-1	TGTGCCAGCAGCCAAGGTCAGCGGGGGGACAATGAGCAGTTCTTC	CASSQGQRGDNEQFF
.	.	TRBV20-1	TRBJ1-6	TGCAGTGCTAGTGGAGTGCCCTCAGGGAATTCACCCCTCCACTTT	CSASGVPSGNSPLHF
.	.	TRBV5-5	TRBJ2-1	TGTGCCAGCAGCTTGGTGGCAGGGGCCGAGAATGAGCAGTTCTTC	CASSLVAGAENEQFF
.	TRBD2	TRBV11-2	TRBJ2-1	TGTGCCAGCAGCTTAGGCGGGAGCCCCTCCTACAATGAGCAGTTCTTC	CASSLGGSPSYNEQFF
.	TRBD1	TRBV10-1	TRBJ2-1	TGCGCCAGCAGAGACGACAGGGCGAGGTCGGGATACAATGAGCAGTTCTTC	CASRDDRARSGYNEQFF
.	TRBD1	TRBV2	TRBJ1-5	TGTGCCAGCAGAGTCGGACAGGGGGGTCAGCCCCAGCATTTT	CASRVGQGGQPQHF
.	TRBD1	TRBV18	TRBJ1-1	TGTGCCAGCTCACCGGGACAGGGGAACACTGAAGCTTTCTTT	CASSPGQGNTEAFF
.	TRBD1	TRBV6-5	TRBJ1-5	TGTGCCAGCAGGGCAGGGGGAACGAGCAATCAGCCCCAGCATTTT	CASRAGGTSNQPQHF